The clone carrying this T cell receptor (beta chain) was found once. Its antigen is unknown. These data belong to a study of CD4+ T cells in melanoma. CDR1 is MDHEN, CDR2 SYDVKM, per germline. The CDR3 contains 14 residues. Trimming took off 7 bases at V and 2 bases at J, with 13 bases between the two ends. Here immunoSEQ multiplex PCR was the method, and the copy in TCRdb shows in-frame clones only, minus some. The sample has around 110,000 clones, 80% to 95% seen once. Study-wide findings and caveats: Neoantigen-specific CD4+ T cells in melanoma reportedly had diverse differentiation states. CD8+ T cell, macrophage and B cell function reportedly correlated with neoantigen-specific CD4+ T cells.

Sequences were obtained from peripheral blood. The genes are TRBV28 and TRBJ2-3, with D possibly TRBD2 on 5 matching bases. This clonotype was obtained from a human donor with melanoma. CDR3 DNA sequence: TGTGCCAGCACCCTAGCAGCCTTCACAGATACGCAGTATTTT. Amino acids: CASTLAAFTDTQYF.